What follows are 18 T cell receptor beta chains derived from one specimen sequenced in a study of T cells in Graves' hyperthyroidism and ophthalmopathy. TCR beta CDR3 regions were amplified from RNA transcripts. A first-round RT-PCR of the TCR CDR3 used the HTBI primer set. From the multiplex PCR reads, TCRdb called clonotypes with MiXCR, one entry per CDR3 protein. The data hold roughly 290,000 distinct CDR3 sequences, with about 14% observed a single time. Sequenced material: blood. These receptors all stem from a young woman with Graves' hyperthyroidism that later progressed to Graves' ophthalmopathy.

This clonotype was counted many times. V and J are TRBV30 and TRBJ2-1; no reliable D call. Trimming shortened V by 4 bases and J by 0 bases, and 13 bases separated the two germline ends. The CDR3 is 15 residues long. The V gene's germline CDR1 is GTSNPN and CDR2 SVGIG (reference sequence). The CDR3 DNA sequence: TGTGCCTGGACCCACGGCCTGGGCTCCTACAATGAGCAGTTCTTC. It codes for CAWTHGLGSYNEQFF. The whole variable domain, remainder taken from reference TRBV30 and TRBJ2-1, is SQTIHQWPATLVQPVGSPLSLECTVEGTSNPNLYWYRQAAGRGLQLLFYSVGIGQISSEVPQNLSASRPQDRQFILSSKKLLLSDSGFYLCAWTHGLGSYNEQFFGPGTRLTVL.

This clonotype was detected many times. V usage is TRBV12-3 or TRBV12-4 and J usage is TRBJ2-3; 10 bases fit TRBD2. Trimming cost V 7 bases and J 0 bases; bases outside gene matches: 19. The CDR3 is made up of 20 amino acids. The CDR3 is CASMTDGTLWGLASTDTQYF. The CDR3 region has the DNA TGTGCCAGCATGACGGACGGAACATTGTGGGGACTAGCGAGCACAGATACGCAGTATTTT.

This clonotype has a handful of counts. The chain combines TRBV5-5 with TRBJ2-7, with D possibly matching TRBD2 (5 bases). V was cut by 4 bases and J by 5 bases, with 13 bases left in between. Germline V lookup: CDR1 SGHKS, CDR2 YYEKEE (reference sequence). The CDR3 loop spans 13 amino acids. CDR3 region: CASSRRRVNEQYF. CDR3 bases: TGTGCCAGCAGCCGACGGCGGGTCAACGAGCAGTACTTC.

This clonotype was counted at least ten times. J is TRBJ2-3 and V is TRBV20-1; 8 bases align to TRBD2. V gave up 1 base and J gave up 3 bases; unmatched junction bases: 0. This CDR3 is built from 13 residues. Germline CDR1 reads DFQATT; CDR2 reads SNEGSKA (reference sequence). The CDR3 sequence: CSARAGGTDTQYF. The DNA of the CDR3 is TGCAGTGCTAGAGCGGGAGGGACAGATACGCAGTATTTT.

This CDR3 is CASSLAASGGTDTQYF. Written as DNA, the CDR3 is TGTGCCAGCAGCTTAGCGGCTAGCGGGGGAACAGATACGCAGTATTTT. The gene calls are TRBV7-9 and TRBJ2-3; TRBD2 agrees at 10 bases. V lost 0 bases and J lost 3; bases outside the gene matches: 3. The CDR3 extends over 16 amino acids. Germline loops: CDR1 SEHNR, CDR2 FQNEAQ (reference sequence).

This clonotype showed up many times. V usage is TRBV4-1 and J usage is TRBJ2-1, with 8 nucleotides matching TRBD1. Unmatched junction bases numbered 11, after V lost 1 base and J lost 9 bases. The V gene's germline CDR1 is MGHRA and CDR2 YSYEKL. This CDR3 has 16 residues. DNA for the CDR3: TGCGCCAGCAGCCAAGCCTCAGGACAGGGTATTCGTGAGCAGTTCTTC. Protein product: CASSQASGQGIREQFF.

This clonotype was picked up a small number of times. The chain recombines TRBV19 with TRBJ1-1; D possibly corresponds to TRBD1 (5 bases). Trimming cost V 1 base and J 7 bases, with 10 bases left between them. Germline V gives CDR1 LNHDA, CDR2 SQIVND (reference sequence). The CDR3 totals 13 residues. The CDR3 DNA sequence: TGTGCCAGTAGTATAGGGACACTCAGTGAAGCTTTCTTT. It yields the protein CASSIGTLSEAFF.

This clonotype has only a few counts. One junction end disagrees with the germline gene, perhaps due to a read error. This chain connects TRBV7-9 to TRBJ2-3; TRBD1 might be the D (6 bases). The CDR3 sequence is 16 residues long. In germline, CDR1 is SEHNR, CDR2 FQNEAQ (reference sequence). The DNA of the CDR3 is TGTACCAGCAGCTTTGCGGCAGGGGCTTTGCCAGATACGCAGTATTTT. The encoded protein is CTSSFAAGALPDTQYF.

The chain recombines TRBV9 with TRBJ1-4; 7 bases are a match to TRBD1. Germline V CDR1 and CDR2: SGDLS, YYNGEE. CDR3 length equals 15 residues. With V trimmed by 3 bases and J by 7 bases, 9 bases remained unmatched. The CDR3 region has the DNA TGTGCCAGCAGCGCCAAAACAGGGGAAGGTGAAAAACTGTTTTTT. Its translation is CASSAKTGEGEKLFF.

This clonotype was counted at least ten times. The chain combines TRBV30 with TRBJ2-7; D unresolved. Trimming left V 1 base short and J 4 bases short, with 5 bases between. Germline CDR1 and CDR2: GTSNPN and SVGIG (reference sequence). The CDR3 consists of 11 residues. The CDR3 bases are TGTGCCTGGAGTGGTCTTTACGAGCAGTACTTC. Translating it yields CAWSGLYEQYF. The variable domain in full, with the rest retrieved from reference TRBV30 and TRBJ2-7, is SQTIHQWPATLVQPVGSPLSLECTVEGTSNPNLYWYRQAAGRGLQLLFYSVGIGQISSEVPQNLSASRPQDRQFILSSKKLLLSDSGFYLCAWSGLYEQYFGPGTRLTVT.

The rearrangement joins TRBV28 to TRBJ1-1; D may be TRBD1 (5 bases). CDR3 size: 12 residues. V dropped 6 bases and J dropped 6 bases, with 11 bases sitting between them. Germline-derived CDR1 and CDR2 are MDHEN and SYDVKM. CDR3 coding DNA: TGTGCCAGCAGCTCAGGGCTCCCTGAAGCTTTCTTT. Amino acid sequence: CASSSGLPEAFF.

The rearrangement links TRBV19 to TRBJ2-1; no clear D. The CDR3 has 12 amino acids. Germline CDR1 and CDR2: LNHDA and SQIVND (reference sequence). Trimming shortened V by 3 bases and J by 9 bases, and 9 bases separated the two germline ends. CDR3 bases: TGTGCCAGTAGTATTTACTTGGGTGAGCAGTTCTTC. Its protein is CASSIYLGEQFF.

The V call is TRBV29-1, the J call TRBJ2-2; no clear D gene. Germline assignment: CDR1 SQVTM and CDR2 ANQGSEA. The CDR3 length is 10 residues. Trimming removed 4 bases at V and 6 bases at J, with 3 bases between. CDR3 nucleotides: TGCAGCGTTGTGGCCGGGGAGCTGTTTTTT. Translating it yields CSVVAGELFF.

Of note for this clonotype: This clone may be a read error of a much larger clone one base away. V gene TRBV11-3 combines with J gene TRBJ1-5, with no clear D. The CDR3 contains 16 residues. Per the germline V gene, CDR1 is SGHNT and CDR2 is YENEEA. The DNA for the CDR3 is TGTGCCAGCCCCCGGGCAGGACTTTATAGCAGTCAGCCCCAGCATTTT. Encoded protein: CASPRAGLYSSQPQHF.

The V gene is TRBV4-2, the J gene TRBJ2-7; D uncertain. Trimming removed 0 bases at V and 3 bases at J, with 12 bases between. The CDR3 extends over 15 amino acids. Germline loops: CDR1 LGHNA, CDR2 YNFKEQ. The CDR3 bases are TGTGCCAGCAGCCAAGAAGGCAGGCCGTACTACGAGCAGTACTTC. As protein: CASSQEGRPYYEQYF.

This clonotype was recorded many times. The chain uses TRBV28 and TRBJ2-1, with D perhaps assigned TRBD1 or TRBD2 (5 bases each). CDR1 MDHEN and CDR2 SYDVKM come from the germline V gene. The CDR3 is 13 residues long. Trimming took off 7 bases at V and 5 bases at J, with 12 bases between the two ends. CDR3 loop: CASTGDANNEQFF. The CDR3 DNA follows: TGTGCCAGCACCGGGGACGCCAACAATGAGCAGTTCTTC.

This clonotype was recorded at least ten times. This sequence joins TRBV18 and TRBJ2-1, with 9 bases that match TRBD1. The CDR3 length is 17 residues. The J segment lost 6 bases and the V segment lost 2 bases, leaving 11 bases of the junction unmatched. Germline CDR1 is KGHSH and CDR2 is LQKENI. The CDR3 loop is CASSPIPRTGDSNEQFF. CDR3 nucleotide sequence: TGTGCCAGCTCACCAATACCGAGGACAGGGGACTCCAATGAGCAGTTCTTC. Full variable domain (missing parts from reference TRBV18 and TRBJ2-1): NAGVMQNPRHLVRRRGQEARLRCSPMKGHSHVYWYRQLPEEGLKFMVYLQKENIIDESGMPKERFSAEFPKEGPSILRIQQVVRGDSAAYFCASSPIPRTGDSNEQFFGPGTRLTVL.

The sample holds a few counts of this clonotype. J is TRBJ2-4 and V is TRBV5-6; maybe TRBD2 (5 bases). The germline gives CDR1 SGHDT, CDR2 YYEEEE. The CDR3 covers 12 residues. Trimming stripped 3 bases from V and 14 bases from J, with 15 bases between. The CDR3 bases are TGTGCCAGCAGCTCAACCTCAGCGGAAGAGTACTTC. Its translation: CASSSTSAEEYF.